The clone carrying this T cell receptor beta chain was counted many times. The library was built from 400 ng RNA with molecular barcoded adaptors for alpha/delta and beta/gamma chains. Each CDR3 protein is one row after TCRdb ran MiXCR on the reads. This sample yields approximately 61,000 distinct CDR3 sequences, of which 15% to 25% are seen a single time; roughly an eighth belongs to the top ten. Germline-derived CDR1 and CDR2 are DFQATT and SNEGSKA (reference sequence). This CDR3 region has 14 residues. J was trimmed by 2 bases and V by 1 base; bases with no gene match: 5. These data are taken from a study of read filtering for tumor transcriptome and immune sequencing. For the study at large: Revised staging placed roughly 8 patients in R-ISS I, roughly 17 in II, 6 or 7 in III.

The specimen sequenced was a population of CD138-negative cells sorted from bone marrow. V and J are TRBV20-1 and TRBJ2-7, with 7 bases matching TRBD2. This sequence was found in a donor over 35 with multiple myeloma. The CDR3 spells CSARASGRTYEQYF. In DNA form, the CDR3 reads TGCAGTGCTAGAGCTAGCGGCCGGACCTACGAGCAGTACTTC.